These 16 T cell receptor beta chains share one sample of origin, sequenced in a study of PD-1 blockade in classical Hodgkin lymphoma. Time point denoted: cycle 4 day 1 (C4D1), after five to seven weeks of nivolumab. Each patient's relapse followed autologous stem cell transplantation, and brentuximab vedotin exposure varied. Using immunoSEQ multiplex PCR, the repertoire was profiled, and TCRdb retains in-frame clones only, with some absent. The sample carries fewer than 95,000 clones, over 80% recorded once. The sample consisted of peripheral blood mononuclear cells (PBMCs), taken before the fourth cycle of nivolumab. The receptors here all came from a human donor with classical Hodgkin lymphoma.

J is TRBJ2-2 and V is TRBV7-2; D not certain. The CDR3 is made up of 15 amino acids. V lost 1 base to trimming and J lost 4 bases, with 10 bases between them. From germline, CDR1 is SGHTA and CDR2 FQGNSA. The CDR3 loop reads CASSLVATTTGELFF. CDR3 DNA: TGTGCCAGCAGCTTAGTCGCGACCACCACCGGGGAGCTGTTTTTT.

The chain employs TRBV11-2 and TRBJ1-3; D is unclear. The CDR3 extends over 15 amino acids. V lost 2 bases, J lost 0 bases, and 8 bases lay in between. Germline V CDR1 and CDR2: SGHAT, FQNNGV. The CDR3 spells CASSLRPISGNTIYF. The CDR3 DNA reads TGTGCCAGCAGCTTAAGACCGATCTCTGGAAACACCATATATTTT.

The gene calls are TRBV13 and TRBJ2-7; 13 nucleotides match TRBD2. The V gene end was trimmed by 5 bases and the J gene end by 1 base; junction bases not matched to a gene: 2. CDR1 is PRHDT, CDR2 FYEKMQ, per germline (reference sequence). The CDR3 consists of 15 residues. The CDR3 DNA sequence: TGTGCCAGCAGCGAACTAGCGGGAGGGTCCTACGAGCAGTACTTC. This gives the protein CASSELAGGSYEQYF.

This chain links TRBV7-9 with TRBJ2-1, with 8 bases aligning to TRBD2. The germline gives CDR1 SEHNR, CDR2 FQNEAQ (reference sequence). The J segment lost 12 bases and the V segment lost 7 bases, leaving 8 bases of the junction unmatched. The CDR3 has 12 amino acids. Here the CDR3 reads CASTSSGNLQFF. The DNA for the CDR3 is TGTGCCAGCACCAGTAGCGGGAACTTGCAGTTCTTC.

This chain links TRBV5-4 with TRBJ2-7; 10 bases align to TRBD2. This CDR3 comprises 15 residues. Germline V gene lookup returns CDR1 SGHNT and CDR2 YYREEE (reference sequence). J was trimmed by 6 bases and V by 0 bases; bases with no gene match: 6. In nucleotides, the CDR3 is TGTGCCAGCAGCTTGGGGCCAGCGGGAGGGCTCGAGCAGTACTTC. Translation gives CASSLGPAGGLEQYF.

The chain carries TRBV5-4 and TRBJ1-1; D not resolved. Trimming took off 0 bases at V and 7 bases at J, with 10 bases between the two ends. Germline V CDR1 and CDR2: SGHNT, YYREEE (reference sequence). This CDR3 has 13 residues. The CDR3, as DNA: TGTGCCAGCAGCTTGGACCCACCAGGTGAAGCTTTCTTT. Protein: CASSLDPPGEAFF.

The chain is built from TRBV4-2 and TRBJ2-5; possible D gene TRBD2, 6 bases. The CDR3 covers 14 residues. The germline gives CDR1 LGHNA, CDR2 YNFKEQ. The V gene lost 4 bases and the J gene lost 7 bases, with 16 bases spanning the gap. CDR3 bases: TGTGCCAGCAGCCGCCGGGACTCCCGCCGGACCCAGTACTTC. This codes for CASSRRDSRRTQYF.

In this sample, this clone turned up a few times. The chain carries TRBV28 and TRBJ2-1; 11 bases match TRBD2. There are 17 residues in the CDR3. Germline loops: CDR1 MDHEN, CDR2 SYDVKM. Trimming cost V 3 bases and J 0 bases; bases outside gene matches: 4. In DNA, the CDR3 is TGTGCCAGCAGTTTCACTACTAGCGGGAGCTCCTACAATGAGCAGTTCTTC. Residues: CASSFTTSGSSYNEQFF.

The V gene is TRBV5-8, the J gene TRBJ2-2; TRBD2 is a possible D gene (6 bases). The CDR3 has 15 amino acids. Per the germline V gene, CDR1 is SGHTS and CDR2 is YDEGEE. Trimming took off 4 bases at V and 0 bases at J, with 10 bases between the two ends. CDR3 protein: CASSPGTANTGELFF. CDR3 DNA: TGTGCCAGCAGCCCCGGGACTGCGAACACCGGGGAGCTGTTTTTT.

The chain combines TRBV7-6 with TRBJ1-2; D remains ambiguous. Trimming removed 1 base from V and 6 bases from J, with 18 bases in between. This CDR3 is 16 amino acids long. CDR1 SGHVS and CDR2 FNYEAQ come from the germline V gene. The CDR3: CASSLVAGMGVDGYTF. The CDR3, as DNA: TGTGCCAGCAGCTTAGTGGCGGGGATGGGAGTGGATGGCTACACCTTC.

In nucleotides, the CDR3 is TGTGCCAGCAGCCCCATCCCGGGCCGGATAGGCCAGGACTATGGCTACACCTTC. The encoded protein is CASSPIPGRIGQDYGYTF. The chain links TRBV7-8 to TRBJ1-2; D not resolved. V was pared by 5 bases and J by 3 bases, with 25 bases between. This CDR3 has 18 residues. CDR1 and CDR2 from the germline V gene are SGHVS and FQNEAQ.

The CDR3 bases are TGTGCCAGTAGTATCCCTTCCCCGGATCAGCCCCAGCATTTT. It codes for CASSIPSPDQPQHF. The chain has TRBV19 and TRBJ1-5; D unresolved. The CDR3 runs to 14 residues. Germline V lookup: CDR1 LNHDA, CDR2 SQIVND (reference sequence). V lost 3 bases and J lost 5, with 11 bases in between.

The rearrangement joins TRBV5-1 to TRBJ1-5; no clear D. Germline CDR1 reads SGHRS; CDR2 reads YFSETQ. This CDR3 spans 11 amino acids. Trimming took 10 bases from V and 4 from J, leaving 9 bases between them. DNA of the CDR3: TGCGCCGACGGCAAAAATCAGCCCCAGCATTTT. Residues: CADGKNQPQHF.

The V and J genes are TRBV18 and TRBJ2-7, with TRBD2 matching 8 bases. CDR1 is KGHSH and CDR2 is LQKENI in the germline V gene. Trimming took 0 bases from V and 6 from J; bases not matched to a gene: 4. The CDR3 sequence is 14 residues long. CDR3 DNA sequence: TGTGCCAGCTCACCACCGAACGGGAGGGCCGAGCAGTACTTC. Translating it yields CASSPPNGRAEQYF. Drawing the rest from reference TRBV18 and TRBJ2-7, the complete variable domain is NAGVMQNPRHLVRRRGQEARLRCSPMKGHSHVYWYRQLPEEGLKFMVYLQKENIIDESGMPKERFSAEFPKEGPSILRIQQVVRGDSAAYFCASSPPNGRAEQYFGPGTRLTVT.

The V gene is TRBV6-6, the J gene TRBJ1-5, with 7 bases matching TRBD1. The germline CDR1 and CDR2 sequences are MNHNY and SVGAGI (reference sequence). The CDR3 has 14 amino acids. The J segment lost 2 bases and the V segment lost 5 bases, leaving 3 bases of the junction unmatched. CDR3 nucleotides: TGTGCCAGCAGTCGACAGGGCGGCAATCAGCCCCAGCATTTT. Encoded protein: CASSRQGGNQPQHF.

This chain connects TRBV19 to TRBJ2-2; TRBD2 matches 12 bases. Germline values: CDR1 LNHDA, CDR2 SQIVND (reference sequence). With V trimmed by 5 bases and J by 5 bases, 9 bases remained unmatched. The length of the CDR3 is 17 residues. The CDR3 DNA reads as TGTGCCAGTAGTGCCTCCAGACTAGCGGGAGTTACCGGGGAGCTGTTTTTT. This codes for CASSASRLAGVTGELFF.